This TCR beta chain was captured in a study of human T cells and chemical hapten exposure. General observations from the study: Expanded TCRs were compared with controls, and the expanded TCRs formed significantly more large CDR3 similarity clusters.

The germline V gene encodes CDR1 LGHNA and CDR2 YNFKEQ. The CDR3 runs 14 residues. With 0 bases removed from V and 7 bases from J, the gap between germline ends came to 10 bases. In the source study's methods: Samples ranged from 23,224 to 690,600 TCRs, with a median of approximately 96,000. TCRdb called the RACE reads again in MiXCR, with one record for every CDR3 protein. TCRdb assigned the V and J calls; the authors' analysis was not used. The sample carries some 180,000 distinct CDR3 sequences, around 24% recorded once. With respect to this clonotype: Its cognate antigen is unknown.

The sample's time point: patch test 1, 2 weeks after DPC sensitization. Documented treatment: therapeutic diphenylcyclopropenone sensitization with weekly scalp DPC. The TCR sequence derives from a woman aged 45-65 years with alopecia areata. Some clones in this sample may be carry-over from other donors' samples. This rearrangement joins TRBV4-2 to TRBJ1-5; no firm D call. The sequencing here drew on whole blood, taken in connection with sensitization to the hapten diphenylcyclopropenone (DPC). CDR3 in amino acids: CASSQDTSWQPQHF. In DNA form, the CDR3 reads TGTGCCAGCAGCCAAGATACATCTTGGCAGCCCCAGCATTTT.